This T cell receptor (beta chain) came from a study of OX40 agonist ivuxolimab in advanced cancers. Study background: From about 20 to 79 years was the age range, with a mean of 60 years, and approximately 84% were male. Previous treatment with anti-PD-1, anti-PD-L1 or anti-CTLA-4 therapy was allowed; 40% had received some.

Notes on the study in general: Part of the nonresponder group also had normalized T-cell clonal expansion that was low.

The CDR3 spans 16 residues. Trimming removed 3 bases from V and 1 base from J, with 15 bases in between. The germline V gene encodes CDR1 SGDLS and CDR2 YYNGEE. Concerning this clone: Its antigen is still unknown.

Here immunoSEQ multiplex PCR was the method, and the copy in TCRdb shows in-frame clones only, minus some. The data contain about 58,000 clones, roughly nine tenths of them singletons. The chain joins TRBV9 to TRBJ2-3; possibly TRBD2 for D (7 bases). This receptor was taken from an adult with an advanced solid tumor such as melanoma, head and neck, liver or kidney cancer. The sample consisted of CD4+ or CD8+ T cells sorted from blood, taken in a trial of the OX40 agonist ivuxolimab. CDR3 residues: CASSAPMGGRTDTQYF. The CDR3 nucleotides read TGTGCCAGCAGCGCCCCGATGGGGGGGCGCACAGATACGCAGTATTTT.